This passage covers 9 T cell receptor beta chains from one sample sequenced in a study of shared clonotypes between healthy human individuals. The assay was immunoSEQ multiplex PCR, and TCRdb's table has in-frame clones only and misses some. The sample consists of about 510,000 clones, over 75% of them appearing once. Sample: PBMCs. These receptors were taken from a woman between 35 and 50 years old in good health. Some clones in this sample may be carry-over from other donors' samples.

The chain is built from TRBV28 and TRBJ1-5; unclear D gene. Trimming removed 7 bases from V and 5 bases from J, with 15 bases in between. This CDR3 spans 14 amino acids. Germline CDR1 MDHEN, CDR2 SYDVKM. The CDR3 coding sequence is TGTGCCAGCACTCCCACCAGCGGGCATCAGCCCCAGCATTTT. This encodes CASTPTSGHQPQHF.

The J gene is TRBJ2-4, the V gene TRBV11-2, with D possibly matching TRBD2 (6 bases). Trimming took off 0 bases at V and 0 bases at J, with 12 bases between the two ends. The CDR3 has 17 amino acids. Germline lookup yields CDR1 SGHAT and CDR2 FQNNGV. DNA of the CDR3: TGTGCCAGCAGCTTAGATGTCGGGGGACTAGCCAAAAACATTCAGTACTTC. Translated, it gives CASSLDVGGLAKNIQYF.

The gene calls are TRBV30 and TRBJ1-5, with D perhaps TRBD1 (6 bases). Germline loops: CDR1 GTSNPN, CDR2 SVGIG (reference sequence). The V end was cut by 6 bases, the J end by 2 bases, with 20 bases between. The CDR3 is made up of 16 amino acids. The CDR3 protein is CACTSGTNQGNQPQHF. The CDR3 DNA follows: TGTGCCTGCACATCGGGGACAAACCAAGGCAATCAGCCCCAGCATTTT.

The CDR3 DNA reads as TGTGCCAGCAGTGAGCAGGTACTAGAGACCCAGTACTTC. Its protein is CASSEQVLETQYF. J is TRBJ2-5 and V is TRBV2; D uncertain. The V and J ends lost 3 bases and 4 bases respectively, with 9 bases between them. The CDR3 is 13 amino acids. The germline CDR1 and CDR2 sequences are SNHLY and FYNNEI.

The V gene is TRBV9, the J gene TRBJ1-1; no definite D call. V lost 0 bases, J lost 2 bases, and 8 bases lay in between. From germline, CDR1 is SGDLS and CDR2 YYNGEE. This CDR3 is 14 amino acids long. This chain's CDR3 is CASSVDWANTEAFF. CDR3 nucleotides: TGTGCCAGCAGCGTAGACTGGGCAAACACTGAAGCTTTCTTT.

The CDR3 loop reads CASSRGLAGGRTGELFF. DNA for the CDR3: TGCGCCAGCAGCCGTGGACTAGCGGGAGGAAGGACCGGGGAGCTGTTTTTT. This rearrangement joins TRBV4-1 to TRBJ2-2; 14 positions match TRBD2. This CDR3 region has 17 residues. Trimming took 4 bases from V and 5 from J; bases not matched to a gene: 6. Germline V gives CDR1 MGHRA, CDR2 YSYEKL.

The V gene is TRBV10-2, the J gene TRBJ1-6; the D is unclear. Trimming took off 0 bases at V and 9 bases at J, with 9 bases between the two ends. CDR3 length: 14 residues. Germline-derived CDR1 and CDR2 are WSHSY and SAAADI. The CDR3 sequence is CASSESVATSPLHF. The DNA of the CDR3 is TGCGCCAGCAGTGAGTCGGTAGCCACTTCACCCCTCCACTTT.

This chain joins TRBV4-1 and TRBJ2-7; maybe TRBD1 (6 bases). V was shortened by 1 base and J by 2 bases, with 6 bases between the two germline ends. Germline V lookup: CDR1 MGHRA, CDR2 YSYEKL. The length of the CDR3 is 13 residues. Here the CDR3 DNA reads TGCGCCAGCAGCCAAGGACAGGCCTACGAGCAGTACTTC. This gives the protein CASSQGQAYEQYF.

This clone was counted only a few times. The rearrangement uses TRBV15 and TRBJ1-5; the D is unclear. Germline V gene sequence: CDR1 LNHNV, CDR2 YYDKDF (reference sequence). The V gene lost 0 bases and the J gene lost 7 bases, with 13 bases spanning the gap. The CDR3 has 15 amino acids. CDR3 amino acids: CATSRDGVGFQPQHF. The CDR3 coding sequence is TGTGCCACCAGCAGAGATGGGGTAGGTTTCCAGCCCCAGCATTTT.